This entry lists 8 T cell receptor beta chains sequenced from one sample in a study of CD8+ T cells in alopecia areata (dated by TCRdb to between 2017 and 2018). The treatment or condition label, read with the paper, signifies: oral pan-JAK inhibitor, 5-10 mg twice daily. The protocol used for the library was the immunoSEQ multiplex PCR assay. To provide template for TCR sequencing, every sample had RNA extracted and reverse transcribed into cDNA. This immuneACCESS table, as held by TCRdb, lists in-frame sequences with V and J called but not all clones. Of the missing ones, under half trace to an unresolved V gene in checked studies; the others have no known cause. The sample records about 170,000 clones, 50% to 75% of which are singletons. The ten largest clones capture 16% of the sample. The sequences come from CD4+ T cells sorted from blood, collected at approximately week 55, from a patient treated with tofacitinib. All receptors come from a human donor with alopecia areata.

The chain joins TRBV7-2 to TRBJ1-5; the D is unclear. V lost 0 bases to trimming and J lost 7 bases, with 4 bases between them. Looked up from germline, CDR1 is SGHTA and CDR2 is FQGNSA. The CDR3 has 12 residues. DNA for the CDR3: TGTGCCAGCAGCTTAGCCGGGCAGCCCCAGCATTTT. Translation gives CASSLAGQPQHF.

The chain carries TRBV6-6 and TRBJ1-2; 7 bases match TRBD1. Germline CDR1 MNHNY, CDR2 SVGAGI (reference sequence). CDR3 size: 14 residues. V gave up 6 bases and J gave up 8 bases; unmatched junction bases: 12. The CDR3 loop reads CASRTGQDWEGYTF. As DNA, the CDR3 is TGTGCCAGCAGAACTGGACAGGACTGGGAGGGCTACACCTTC.

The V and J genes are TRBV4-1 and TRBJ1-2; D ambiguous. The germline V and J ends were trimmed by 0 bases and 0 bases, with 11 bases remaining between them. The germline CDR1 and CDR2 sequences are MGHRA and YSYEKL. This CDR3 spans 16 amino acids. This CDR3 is CASSQDPRRPNYGYTF. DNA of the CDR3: TGCGCCAGCAGCCAAGACCCCCGGCGACCTAACTATGGCTACACCTTC.

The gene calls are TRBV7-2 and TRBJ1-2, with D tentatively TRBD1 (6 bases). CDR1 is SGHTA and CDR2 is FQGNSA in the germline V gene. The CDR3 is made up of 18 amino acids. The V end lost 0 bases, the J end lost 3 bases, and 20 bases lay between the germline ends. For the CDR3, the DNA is TGTGCCAGCAGCTTAGCGAGTAAGGCGGGAGGGGGATACTATGGCTACACCTTC. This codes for CASSLASKAGGGYYGYTF. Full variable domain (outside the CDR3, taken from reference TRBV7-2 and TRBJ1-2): GAGVSQSPSNKVTEKGKDVELRCDPISGHTALYWYRQSLGQGLEFLIYFQGNSAPDKSGLPSDRFSAERTGGSVSTLTIQRTQQEDSAVYLCASSLASKAGGGYYGYTFGSGTRLTVV.

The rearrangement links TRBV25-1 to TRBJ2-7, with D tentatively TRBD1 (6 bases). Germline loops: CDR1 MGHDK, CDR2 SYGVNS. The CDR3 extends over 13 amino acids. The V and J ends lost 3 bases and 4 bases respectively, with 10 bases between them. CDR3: CASSDWTAYEQYF. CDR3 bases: TGTGCCAGCAGTGATTGGACAGCGTACGAGCAGTACTTC.

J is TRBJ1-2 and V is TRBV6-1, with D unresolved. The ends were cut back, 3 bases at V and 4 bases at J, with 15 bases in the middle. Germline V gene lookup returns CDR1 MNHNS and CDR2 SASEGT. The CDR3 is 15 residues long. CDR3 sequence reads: CASSDGLGQLYGYTF. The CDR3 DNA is TGTGCCAGCAGTGATGGTTTGGGTCAGCTCTATGGCTACACCTTC.

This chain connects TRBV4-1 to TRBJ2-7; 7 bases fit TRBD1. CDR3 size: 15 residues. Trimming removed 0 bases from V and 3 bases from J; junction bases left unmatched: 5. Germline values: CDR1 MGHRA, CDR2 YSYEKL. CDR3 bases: TGCGCCAGCAGCCAAGATACGGGACAGATCTACGAGCAGTACTTC. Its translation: CASSQDTGQIYEQYF.

The CDR3 DNA sequence: TGCGCCAGCAGCTTGACAACGAGCTCCTACAATGAGCAGTTCTTC. Translating it yields CASSLTTSSYNEQFF. The rearrangement links TRBV5-1 to TRBJ2-1; D call uncertain. Trimming took off 1 base at V and 0 bases at J, with 8 bases between the two ends. The CDR3 length is 15 residues. The germline V gene has CDR1 SGHRS and CDR2 YFSETQ.